The 20 T cell receptor beta chains given below trace back to one sample, sequenced in a study of CD8 T cells in ankylosing spondylitis. TCRdb analysed the 5' RACE reads with MiXCR anew, one entry per CDR3 protein. The table records fewer than 250,000 distinct CDR3 sequences, about 10% of them present only once. Sequencing was carried out using blood, either unsorted or a sorted T cell fraction (not recorded which). All receptors come from a male donor with ankylosing spondylitis or in good health (not recorded which).

At least ten counts were recorded for this clonotype. The chain is built from TRBV6-1 and TRBJ2-5, with TRBD2 as a possible D gene (7 bases). The CDR3 totals 15 residues. The germline V gene has CDR1 MNHNS and CDR2 SASEGT. Trimming removed 6 bases from V and 2 bases from J, with 16 bases in between. The CDR3 nucleotides read TGTGCCAGCAGCCGCCGGGGGAGGGGGCAAGAGACCCAGTACTTC. Amino acids: CASSRRGRGQETQYF.

Ten or more counts support this clonotype. J is TRBJ1-1 and V is TRBV21-1. TRBV21-1 is recorded as a pseudogene. The CDR3 covers 15 residues. The CDR3 spells CASSKVEGMNTEAFF. The CDR3 region has the DNA TGTGCCAGCAGCAAAGTGGAGGGGATGAACACTGAAGCTTTCTTT.

This clonotype occurred many times. The CDR3 region is CASSPRDRSGLNEKLFF. The CDR3 coding sequence is TGTGCCAGCAGCCCCCGGGACAGGTCGGGCCTTAATGAAAAACTGTTTTTT. The chain recombines TRBV4-2 with TRBJ1-4; TRBD1 matches at 8 bases. Germline CDR1 is LGHNA and CDR2 is YNFKEQ. The CDR3 spans 17 residues. The trim removed 4 bases at V and 4 bases at J, leaving 11 bases unmatched.

The chain is built from TRBV25-1 and TRBJ1-3; no clear D. Germline lookup yields CDR1 MGHDK and CDR2 SYGVNS. The CDR3 consists of 12 residues. V shed 9 bases and J shed 2 bases, with 8 bases lying between them. The CDR3, as DNA: TGTGCCAGTAAGACAACTGGAAACACCATATATTTT. Its translation: CASKTTGNTIYF.

The sample holds many counts of this clonotype. The J gene is TRBJ2-3, the V gene TRBV5-1; 12 positions agree with TRBD1. From germline, CDR1 is SGHRS and CDR2 YFSETQ. Germline trimming cut 2 bases from V and 3 bases from J; bases unmatched to any gene: 4. There are 16 residues in the CDR3. The CDR3 DNA reads TGCGCCAGCAGCTTAGGGACAGGGGGCGAAACAGATACGCAGTATTTT. As protein: CASSLGTGGETDTQYF.

The sample holds many counts of this clonotype. The chain carries TRBV27 and TRBJ2-1; TRBD1 agrees at 9 bases. The CDR3 is 16 residues long. The V gene end was trimmed by 3 bases and the J gene end by 7 bases; junction bases not matched to a gene: 10. Germline values: CDR1 MNHEY, CDR2 SMNVEV (reference sequence). The CDR3 nucleotides read TGTGCCAGCAGTTTGGCGGCGTACAGGGGGCGGAATGAGCAGTTCTTC. This sequence encodes CASSLAAYRGRNEQFF.

This clonotype was seen ten or more times. The chain is built from TRBV7-9 and TRBJ1-2; D gene ambiguous. This CDR3 has 17 residues. Germline V gives CDR1 SEHNR, CDR2 FQNEAQ (reference sequence). The ends were cut back, 0 bases at V and 5 bases at J, with 19 bases in the middle. The CDR3 DNA reads TGTGCCAGCAGCTTAGCTAGTCCCCGGGGTAAAGATTATGGCTACACCTTC. Translation gives CASSLASPRGKDYGYTF. The whole variable domain, filled in from reference TRBV7-9 and TRBJ1-2, reads DTGVSQNPRHKITKRGQNVTFRCDPISEHNRLYWYRQTLGQGPEFLTYFQNEAQLEKSRLLSDRFSAERPKGSFSTLEIQRTEQGDSAMYLCASSLASPRGKDYGYTFGSGTRLTVV.

This clonotype appeared many times. V is TRBV5-1 and J is TRBJ1-1; no clear D gene. CDR1 and CDR2 from the germline V gene are SGHRS and YFSETQ. The CDR3 is made up of 15 amino acids. V was pared by 2 bases and J by 4 bases, with 15 bases between. In DNA, the CDR3 is TGCGCCAGCAGCTTAGAGCGGCCCCCGGCCACTGAAGCTTTCTTT. This codes for CASSLERPPATEAFF.

With regard to this clonotype: This clone may be a read error of a much larger clone one base away. The V call is TRBV6-1, the J call TRBJ1-6; possible D gene TRBD1, 5 bases. The CDR3 loop spans 14 amino acids. Germline CDR1 MNHNS, CDR2 SASEGT. With 6 bases removed from V and 5 bases from J, the gap between germline ends came to 11 bases. The CDR3 DNA follows: TGTGCCAGCAGACAGGCGGCCCATAATTCACCCCTCCACTTT. Translated, it gives CASRQAAHNSPLHF.

This clonotype was picked up many times. V gene TRBV20-1 combines with J gene TRBJ2-1; 11 bases fit TRBD2. CDR1 and CDR2 (germline): DFQATT, SNEGSKA (reference sequence). Trimming at V came to 2 bases and at J to 4 bases, leaving 4 bases not matched to a gene. The CDR3 is 15 residues long. This CDR3 reads CSARRGLAVYNEQFF. The CDR3 region has the DNA TGCAGTGCTAGAAGGGGACTAGCGGTTTACAATGAGCAGTTCTTC.

The table lists this clonotype with many counts. The chain uses TRBV5-1 and TRBJ1-1; D possibly corresponds to TRBD1 (5 bases). Germline CDR1 and CDR2: SGHRS and YFSETQ. The CDR3 is made up of 12 amino acids. V lost 4 bases and J lost 4, with 8 bases in between. CDR3 sequence (DNA): TGCGCCAGCAGCCGGGGCCTCACTGAAGCTTTCTTT. Translating it yields CASSRGLTEAFF.

V gene TRBV19 combines with J gene TRBJ2-1; 9 bases are shared with TRBD2. The CDR3 length is 18 residues. The V gene's germline CDR1 is LNHDA and CDR2 SQIVND (reference sequence). Trimming cost V 5 bases and J 0 bases; bases outside gene matches: 11. The CDR3 loop is CASSRSSGGLSSYNEQFF. CDR3 bases: TGTGCCAGTAGTCGGTCCAGCGGGGGGTTGAGCTCCTACAATGAGCAGTTCTTC.

This clonotype appeared many times. This rearrangement joins TRBV20-1 to TRBJ2-1; no firm D call. The germline V gene encodes CDR1 DFQATT and CDR2 SNEGSKA (reference sequence). This CDR3 region has 13 residues. Trimming took 2 bases from V and 5 from J, leaving 10 bases between them. The CDR3: CSARTLTDNEQFF. CDR3 bases: TGCAGTGCTAGAACCCTTACCGACAATGAGCAGTTCTTC.

This clonotype was recorded many times. This chain connects TRBV5-1 to TRBJ1-1; maybe TRBD1 (5 bases). From germline, CDR1 is SGHRS and CDR2 YFSETQ. Trimming removed 4 bases at V and 1 base at J, with 14 bases between. This CDR3 is 15 amino acids long. CDR3 sequence: CASSPSSGQNTEAFF. The CDR3, as DNA: TGCGCCAGCAGCCCTTCATCGGGGCAGAACACTGAAGCTTTCTTT. The full variable domain, completed using reference TRBV5-1 and TRBJ1-1, is KAGVTQTPRYLIKTRGQQVTLSCSPISGHRSVSWYQQTPGQGLQFLFEYFSETQRNKGNFPGRFSGRQFSNSRSEMNVSTLELGDSALYLCASSPSSGQNTEAFFGQGTRLTVV.

Many counts were recorded for this clonotype. The CDR3 sequence: CASSLVRTRSNTGELFF. The CDR3 DNA is TGTGCCAGCAGCTTAGTCCGGACCCGGTCGAACACCGGGGAGCTGTTTTTT. The V gene is TRBV11-2, the J gene TRBJ2-2, with no clear D. Trimming removed 1 base at V and 0 bases at J, with 12 bases between. This CDR3 is built from 17 residues. Germline CDR1 SGHAT, CDR2 FQNNGV.

The table lists this clonotype with many counts. This chain connects TRBV6-5 to TRBJ2-3; TRBD2 might be the D (7 bases). In germline, CDR1 is MNHEY, CDR2 SVGAGI. The CDR3 spans 15 residues. V lost 1 base and J lost 8, with 16 bases in between. In DNA form, the CDR3 reads TGTGCCAGCAGTTACTTACGGGGGGCCGAGGGTACGCAGTATTTT. Its translation is CASSYLRGAEGTQYF.

There are a few counts of this clonotype. This chain uses TRBV6-1 with TRBJ2-1, with D perhaps TRBD1 or TRBD2 (5 bases each). Germline values: CDR1 MNHNS, CDR2 SASEGT. This CDR3 is built from 12 residues. V lost 9 bases and J 9 bases, leaving 15 bases between the germline ends. The CDR3 nucleotides read TGTGCCAGTGGACCGCAGGGAGTTGAGCAGTTCTTC. The encoded protein is CASGPQGVEQFF.

There are a few counts of this clonotype. The CDR3: CASNAGEGAPDTQYF. CDR3 sequence (DNA): TGCGCCAGCAACGCCGGGGAGGGGGCCCCAGATACGCAGTATTTT. J is TRBJ2-3 and V is TRBV5-1; D is tentatively TRBD1 or TRBD2 (7 bases each). This CDR3 is built from 15 residues. The germline V and J ends were trimmed by 6 bases and 4 bases, with 18 bases remaining between them. The germline gives CDR1 SGHRS, CDR2 YFSETQ. Looking up the rest from reference TRBV5-1 and TRBJ2-3 gives the full variable domain: KAGVTQTPRYLIKTRGQQVTLSCSPISGHRSVSWYQQTPGQGLQFLFEYFSETQRNKGNFPGRFSGRQFSNSRSEMNVSTLELGDSALYLCASNAGEGAPDTQYFGPGTRLTVL.

This clonotype was seen many times. The rearrangement uses TRBV29-1 and TRBJ2-3; D gene ambiguous. The ends were cut back, 8 bases at V and 3 bases at J, with 9 bases in the middle. The CDR3 extends over 11 amino acids. Germline V CDR1 and CDR2: SQVTM, ANQGSEA. CDR3: CSCPWTDTQYF. The CDR3 nucleotides read TGCAGCTGTCCTTGGACAGATACGCAGTATTTT.

Of note for this clonotype: Given a much more abundant clone one base away, this may be a read error. The rearrangement joins TRBV11-2 to TRBJ2-1, with D perhaps assigned TRBD1 or TRBD2 (5 bases each). V gave up 4 bases and J gave up 4 bases, with 20 bases separating them. Germline V gives CDR1 SGHAT, CDR2 FQNNGV. The length of the CDR3 is 17 residues. CDR3 sequence: CASSSMGTLATYNEQFF. DNA for the CDR3: TGTGCCAGCAGCTCTATGGGGACCTTAGCGACTTACAATGAGCAGTTCTTC.